This T cell receptor (beta chain) was recorded in a study of T cells in Graves' hyperthyroidism and ophthalmopathy. Turning to the study itself: It was at initial diagnosis, before any treatment, that peripheral blood was collected.

Every diagnosis used clinical symptoms, serum thyroxine and TRAb, thyroid ultrasound and orbital computed tomography. Germline values: CDR1 MDHEN, CDR2 SYDVKM. CDR3 length: 15 amino acids. This clonotype was observed at least ten times. Its matching antigen is unknown. One end of the junction does not line up with germline, which may come from a read error. Regarding the study as a whole: Ophthalmopathy prediction by the model preceded onset by a median approximately 6.1 months.

The CDR3 regions of TCR beta were amplified from RNA transcripts. A first-round RT-PCR of the TCR CDR3 used the HTBI primer set. TCRdb fed the multiplex PCR reads into MiXCR, producing one record per CDR3 protein. Of almost 350,000 distinct CDR3 sequences listed, over 15% are singletons. The sample consisted of blood. The rearrangement joins TRBV28 to TRBJ1-1; 7 bases line up with TRBD1. The sequence derives from a woman between 35 and 50 years old with Graves' ophthalmopathy. The CDR3 DNA follows: TGTGCCAGCAGTTTATATCTACAGGGGAACGCTGAAGCTTTCTTT. Translated, it gives CASSLYLQGNAEAFF.